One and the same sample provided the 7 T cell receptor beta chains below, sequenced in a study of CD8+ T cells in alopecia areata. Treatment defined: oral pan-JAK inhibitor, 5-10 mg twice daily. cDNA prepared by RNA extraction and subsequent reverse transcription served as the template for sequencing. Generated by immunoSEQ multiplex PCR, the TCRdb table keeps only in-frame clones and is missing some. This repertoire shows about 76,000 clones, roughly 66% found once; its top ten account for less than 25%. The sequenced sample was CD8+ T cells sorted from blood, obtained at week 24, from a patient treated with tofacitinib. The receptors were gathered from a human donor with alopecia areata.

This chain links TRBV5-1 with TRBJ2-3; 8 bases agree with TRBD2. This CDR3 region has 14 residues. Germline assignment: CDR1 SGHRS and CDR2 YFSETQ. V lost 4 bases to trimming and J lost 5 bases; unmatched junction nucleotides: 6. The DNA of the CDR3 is TGCGCCAGCAGCCTCGGGACTAGTGAAGATACGCAGTATTTT. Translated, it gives CASSLGTSEDTQYF.

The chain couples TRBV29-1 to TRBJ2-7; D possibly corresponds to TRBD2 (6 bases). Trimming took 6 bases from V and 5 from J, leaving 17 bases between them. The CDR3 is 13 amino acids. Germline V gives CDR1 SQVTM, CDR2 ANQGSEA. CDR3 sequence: CSVFSGPSDEQYF. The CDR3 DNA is TGCAGCGTGTTTAGCGGACCTTCGGACGAGCAGTACTTC.

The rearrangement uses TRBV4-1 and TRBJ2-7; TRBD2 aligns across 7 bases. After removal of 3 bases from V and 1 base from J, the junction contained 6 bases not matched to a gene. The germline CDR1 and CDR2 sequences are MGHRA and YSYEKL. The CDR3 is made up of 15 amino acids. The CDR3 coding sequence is TGCGCCAGCAGCCATACTAGCGACCAGTCCTACGAGCAGTACTTC. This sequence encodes CASSHTSDQSYEQYF.

The CDR3 loop is CASSPLGTGKDEQFF. The CDR3 region has the DNA TGCGCCAGCAGCCCCCTCGGGACAGGGAAGGATGAGCAGTTCTTC. The V gene is TRBV5-1, the J gene TRBJ2-1; 9 nucleotides line up with TRBD1. The CDR3 is 15 amino acids. Trimming took 4 bases from V and 8 from J; bases not matched to a gene: 10. CDR1 and CDR2 (germline): SGHRS, YFSETQ.

CDR3 amino acids: CASSQDRIGGTGELFF. CDR3 DNA sequence: TGCGCCAGCAGCCAAGATCGGATAGGGGGGACCGGGGAGCTGTTTTTT. V usage is TRBV4-3 and J usage is TRBJ2-2, with D perhaps being TRBD1 or TRBD2 (6 bases each). Germline assignment: CDR1 LGHNA and CDR2 YSLEER. Between the trimmed V and J ends, which lost 0 bases and 5 bases, there was a span of 13 bases. There are 16 residues in the CDR3.

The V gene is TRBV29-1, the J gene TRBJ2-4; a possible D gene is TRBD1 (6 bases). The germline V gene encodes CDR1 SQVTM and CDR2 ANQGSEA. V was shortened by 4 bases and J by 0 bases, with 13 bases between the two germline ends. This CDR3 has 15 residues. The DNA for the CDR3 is TGCAGCGTTGTCGACAGGACCCTAGCCAAAAACATTCAGTACTTC. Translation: CSVVDRTLAKNIQYF.

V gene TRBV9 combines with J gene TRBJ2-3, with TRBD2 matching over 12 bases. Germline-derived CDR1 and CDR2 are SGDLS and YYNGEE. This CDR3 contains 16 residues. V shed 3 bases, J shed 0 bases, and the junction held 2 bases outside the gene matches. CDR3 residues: CASSAGLAGSTDTQYF. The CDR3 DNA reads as TGTGCCAGCAGCGCAGGACTAGCGGGAAGCACAGATACGCAGTATTTT.